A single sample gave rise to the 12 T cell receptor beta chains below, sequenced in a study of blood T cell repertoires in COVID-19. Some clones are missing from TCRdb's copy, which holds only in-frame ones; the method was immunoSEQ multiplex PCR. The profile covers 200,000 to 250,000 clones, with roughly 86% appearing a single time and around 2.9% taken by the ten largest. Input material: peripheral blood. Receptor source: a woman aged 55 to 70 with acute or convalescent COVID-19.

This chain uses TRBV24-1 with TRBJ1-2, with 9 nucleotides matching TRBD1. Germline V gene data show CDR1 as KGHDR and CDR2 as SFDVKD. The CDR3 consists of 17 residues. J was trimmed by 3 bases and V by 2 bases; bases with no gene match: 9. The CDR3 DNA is TGTGCCACCAGTGATTCACGGACAGGGGTAGCATACTATGGCTACACCTTC. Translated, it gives CATSDSRTGVAYYGYTF.

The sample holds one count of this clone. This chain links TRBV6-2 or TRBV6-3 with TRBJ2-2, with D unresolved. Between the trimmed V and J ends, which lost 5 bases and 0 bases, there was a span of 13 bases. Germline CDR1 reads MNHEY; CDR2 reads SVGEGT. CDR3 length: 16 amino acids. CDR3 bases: TGTGCCAGCAGTGCCTTCGGGTTTACGAACACCGGGGAGCTGTTTTTT. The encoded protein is CASSAFGFTNTGELFF.

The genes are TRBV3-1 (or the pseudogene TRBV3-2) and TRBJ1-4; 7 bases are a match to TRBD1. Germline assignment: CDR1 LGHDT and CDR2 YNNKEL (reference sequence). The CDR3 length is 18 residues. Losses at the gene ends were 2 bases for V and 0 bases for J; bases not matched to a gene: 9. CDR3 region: CASSQLGGQPATNEKLFF. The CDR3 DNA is TGTGCCAGCAGCCAATTGGGGGGACAGCCAGCAACTAATGAAAAACTGTTTTTT.

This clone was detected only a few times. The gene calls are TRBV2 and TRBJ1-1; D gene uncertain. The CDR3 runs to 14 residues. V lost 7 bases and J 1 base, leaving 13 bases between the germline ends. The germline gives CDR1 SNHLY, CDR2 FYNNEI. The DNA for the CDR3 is TGTGCCAGCAAAGGGAGCCCTGAGAACACTGAAGCTTTCTTT. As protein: CASKGSPENTEAFF.

The CDR3 is CATSPRTGSSYEQYF. DNA of the CDR3: TGTGCCACCAGCCCACGGACAGGGAGCTCCTACGAGCAGTACTTC. The rearrangement joins TRBV15 to TRBJ2-7; 8 bases agree with TRBD1. Losses at the gene ends were 5 bases for V and 0 bases for J; bases not matched to a gene: 6. The length of the CDR3 is 15 residues. Germline CDR1 reads LNHNV; CDR2 reads YYDKDF (reference sequence).

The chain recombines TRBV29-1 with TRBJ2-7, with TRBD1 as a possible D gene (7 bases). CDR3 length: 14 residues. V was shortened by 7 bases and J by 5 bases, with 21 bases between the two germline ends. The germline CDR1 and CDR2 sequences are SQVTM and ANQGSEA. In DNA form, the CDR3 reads TGCAGCGCACGCCAGGGGGGCGAGAGGAACGAGCAGTACTTC. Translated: CSARQGGERNEQYF.

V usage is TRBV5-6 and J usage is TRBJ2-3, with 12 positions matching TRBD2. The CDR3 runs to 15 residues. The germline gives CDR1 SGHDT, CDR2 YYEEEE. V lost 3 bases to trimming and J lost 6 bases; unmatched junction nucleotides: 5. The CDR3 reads CASSSLAGGPDTQYF. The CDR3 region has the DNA TGTGCCAGCAGCTCGCTAGCGGGAGGGCCGGATACGCAGTATTTT.

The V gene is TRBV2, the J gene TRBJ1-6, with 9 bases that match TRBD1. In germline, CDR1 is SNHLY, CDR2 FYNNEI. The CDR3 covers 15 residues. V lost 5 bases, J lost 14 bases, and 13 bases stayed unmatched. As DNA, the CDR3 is TGTGCCAGCAGTAGTGAACAGGGGGCTACAGGGACCCTCCACTTT. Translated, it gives CASSSEQGATGTLHF.

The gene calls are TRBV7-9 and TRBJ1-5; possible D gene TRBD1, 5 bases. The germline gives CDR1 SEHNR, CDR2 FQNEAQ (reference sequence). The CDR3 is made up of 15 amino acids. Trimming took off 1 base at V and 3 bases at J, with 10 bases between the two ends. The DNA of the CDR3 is TGTGCCAGCAGCTTAGGGGAGGGGCACAATCAGCCCCAGCATTTT. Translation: CASSLGEGHNQPQHF.

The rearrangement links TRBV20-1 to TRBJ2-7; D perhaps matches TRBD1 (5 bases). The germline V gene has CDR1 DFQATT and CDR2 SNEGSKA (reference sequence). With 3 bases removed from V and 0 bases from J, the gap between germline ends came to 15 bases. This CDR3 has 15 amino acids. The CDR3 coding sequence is TGCAGTGCTAGTAATCCCGACAGTAACTCCTACGAGCAGTACTTC. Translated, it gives CSASNPDSNSYEQYF.

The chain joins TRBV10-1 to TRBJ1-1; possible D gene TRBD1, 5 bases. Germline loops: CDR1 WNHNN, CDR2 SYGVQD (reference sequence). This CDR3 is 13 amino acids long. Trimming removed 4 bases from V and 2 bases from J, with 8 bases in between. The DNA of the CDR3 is TGCGCCAGCAGTGGGCAGGGAAACACTGAAGCTTTCTTT. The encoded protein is CASSGQGNTEAFF.

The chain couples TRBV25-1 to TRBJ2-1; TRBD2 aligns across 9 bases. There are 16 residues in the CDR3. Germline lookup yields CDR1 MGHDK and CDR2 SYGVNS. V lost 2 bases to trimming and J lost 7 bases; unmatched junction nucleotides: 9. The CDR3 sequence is CASSERGSGSRNEQFF. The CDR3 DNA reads TGTGCCAGCAGTGAAAGGGGTAGCGGGAGTAGGAATGAGCAGTTCTTC. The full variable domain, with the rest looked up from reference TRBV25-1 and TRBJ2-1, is EADIYQTPRYLVIGTGKKITLECSQTMGHDKMYWYQQDPGMELHLIHYSYGVNSTEKGDLSSESTVSRIRTEHFPLTLESARPSHTSQYLCASSERGSGSRNEQFFGPGTRLTVL.